Each of the 29 T cell receptor beta chains below was sequenced from the same sample in a study of T cells in Graves' hyperthyroidism and ophthalmopathy. What was amplified from RNA transcripts were TCR beta CDR3 regions. In the first-round RT-PCR of the TCR CDR3, the HTBI primer set was used. TCRdb re-called the multiplex PCR reads with MiXCR, one entry per CDR3 protein. The sample shows roughly 500,000 distinct CDR3 sequences, approximately 14% of them seen only once. Specimen: blood. The receptors come from a young woman with Graves' hyperthyroidism that later progressed to Graves' ophthalmopathy.

In regard to this clonotype: Since no conserved phenylalanine or tryptophan closes the CDR3, a read error is the likely cause. This chain uses TRBV19 with TRBJ2-1; 12 bases line up with TRBD2. The ends lost 7 bases at V and 7 bases at J; junction bases unmatched: 14. The CDR3 has 17 residues. Germline V gene sequence: CDR1 LNHDA, CDR2 SQIVND (reference sequence). The CDR3: CASKILSSGTSGNEQFL. The DNA for the CDR3 is TGTGCCAGTAAGATCCTTTCCTCCGGGACTAGCGGGAATGAGCAGTTCTTA.

The rearrangement joins TRBV6-2 or TRBV6-3 to TRBJ2-3; D not resolved. Germline assignment: CDR1 MNHEY and CDR2 SVGEGT. CDR3 length: 14 amino acids. The V end was cut by 0 bases, the J end by 5 bases, with 9 bases between. The CDR3, as DNA: TGTGCCAGCAGTTACTCGATCAAGGTAGATACGCAGTATTTT. Encoded protein: CASSYSIKVDTQYF.

This clonotype was found a few times. One end of the junction is discordant with germline, which a read error may explain. The chain combines TRBV28 with TRBJ2-2; D may correspond to TRBD1 or TRBD2 (5 bases each). The CDR3 has 16 residues. Germline lookup yields CDR1 MDHEN and CDR2 SYDVKM. DNA for the CDR3: TGTGCCAGCAGTTTTGGTAGGAGGAAGTGGGACGGGGAGCTGCTTTTT. Protein product: CASSFGRRKWDGELLF.

This chain joins TRBV4-1 and TRBJ2-7; D not certain. The germline V and J ends were trimmed by 6 bases and 6 bases, with 15 bases remaining between them. The CDR3 extends over 13 amino acids. Germline lookup yields CDR1 MGHRA and CDR2 YSYEKL. CDR3: CASRGPPSGEQYF. Here the CDR3 DNA reads TGCGCCAGCAGGGGCCCCCCCTCGGGCGAGCAGTACTTC.

This clonotype was counted at least ten times. The chain has TRBV27 and TRBJ1-2; TRBD1 matches at 11 bases. The V gene end was trimmed by 5 bases and the J gene end by 8 bases; junction bases not matched to a gene: 7. The CDR3 runs 14 residues. The V gene's germline CDR1 is MNHEY and CDR2 SMNVEV (reference sequence). The DNA of the CDR3 is TGTGCCAGCAGTACGCCCGGGACAGGGGGAGGCTACACCTTC. This translates into CASSTPGTGGGYTF.

This clonotype occurred many times. The V call is TRBV12-3 or TRBV12-4, the J call TRBJ1-1, with 10 nucleotides matching TRBD1. This CDR3 spans 18 amino acids. After removal of 2 bases from V and 3 bases from J, the junction contained 12 bases not matched to a gene. The CDR3 DNA sequence: TGTGCCAGCAGTTTAATCTTTAGGACAGGGGGAGAGTACACTGAAGCTTTCTTT. It encodes CASSLIFRTGGEYTEAFF.

This clonotype was detected many times. The chain combines TRBV18 with TRBJ2-3; D is unclear. The V end was cut by 3 bases, the J end by 3 bases, with 10 bases between. This CDR3 comprises 14 residues. Germline CDR1 is KGHSH and CDR2 is LQKENI. CDR3: CASSPGAPTDTQYF. CDR3 sequence (DNA): TGTGCCAGCTCACCCGGAGCCCCTACAGATACGCAGTATTTT.

This clonotype was seen repeatedly, ten times or more. J is TRBJ2-1 and V is TRBV15; tentative D call: TRBD1 (5 bases). This CDR3 is built from 14 residues. The V gene lost 3 bases and the J gene lost 4 bases, with 10 bases spanning the gap. Germline V gene sequence: CDR1 LNHNV, CDR2 YYDKDF (reference sequence). The CDR3 region has the DNA TGTGCCACCAGCAGTCAGGGTTTTTACAATGAGCAGTTCTTC. It yields the protein CATSSQGFYNEQFF.

This clonotype came up a few times. The CDR3: CASSVAGGRTDTQYF. CDR3 in DNA: TGTGCCAGCAGCGTAGCTGGCGGGAGAACAGATACGCAGTATTTT. This rearrangement joins TRBV9 to TRBJ2-3; 7 bases align to TRBD2. This CDR3 is built from 15 residues. J was trimmed by 3 bases and V by 0 bases; bases with no gene match: 4. Germline loops: CDR1 SGDLS, CDR2 YYNGEE.

In its sample, this clonotype was seen many times. As DNA, the CDR3 is TGTGCCTGGAGCCTACTGGCGCGAACTAGCGGCCAAGAGACCCAGTACTTC. This codes for CAWSLLARTSGQETQYF. V usage is TRBV30 and J usage is TRBJ2-5, with TRBD2 matching 8 bases. CDR1 is GTSNPN and CDR2 is SVGIG in the germline V gene (reference sequence). The CDR3 spans 17 residues. Trimming took 3 bases from V and 1 from J; bases not matched to a gene: 13.

This rearrangement joins TRBV4-2 to TRBJ1-2, with 7 nucleotides matching TRBD1. The CDR3 totals 16 residues. Trimming took 1 base from V and 4 from J; bases not matched to a gene: 9. Germline CDR1 LGHNA, CDR2 YNFKEQ. CDR3 loop: CASSQAGDSNFYGYTF. For the CDR3, the DNA is TGTGCCAGCAGCCAAGCGGGGGACAGCAATTTCTATGGCTACACCTTC.

The V and J genes are TRBV29-1 and TRBJ2-1; the match to TRBD1 covers 7 bases. This CDR3 is built from 16 residues. The V gene's germline CDR1 is SQVTM and CDR2 ANQGSEA. The junction had 10 bases not matched to a gene; V was cut back by 1 base and J by 4 bases. In DNA, the CDR3 is TGCAGCGTTGAAGGGAGAGAGGGGGCTACGTACAATGAGCAGTTCTTC. Its protein product is CSVEGREGATYNEQFF.

This clonotype was observed a handful of times. The gene calls are TRBV20-1 and TRBJ2-7; 7 bases align to TRBD2. After removal of 1 base from V and 2 bases from J, the junction contained 8 bases not matched to a gene. There are 15 residues in the CDR3. The germline gives CDR1 DFQATT, CDR2 SNEGSKA (reference sequence). The CDR3 region has the DNA TGCAGTGCTAGAGCCCCTAGGGGACTACCCTACGAGCAGTACTTC. Translated, it gives CSARAPRGLPYEQYF.

There are many counts of this clonotype. The V and J genes are TRBV12-3 or TRBV12-4 and TRBJ2-7; TRBD1 matches at 8 bases. V was pared by 0 bases and J by 5 bases, with 3 bases of the junction left unmatched. This CDR3 region has 14 residues. For the CDR3, the DNA is TGTGCCAGCAGTTTAGCGGACAGGGACGACGAGCAGTACTTC. Residues: CASSLADRDDEQYF.

This clonotype has a count of ten or more. The V call is TRBV12-3 or TRBV12-4, the J call TRBJ2-5; TRBD1 is a possible D gene (6 bases). CDR3 length equals 13 residues. V lost 2 bases, J lost 5 bases, and 9 bases lay in between. The chain's CDR3 is CASSLQGHETQYF. The CDR3 bases are TGTGCCAGCAGTTTACAGGGACACGAGACCCAGTACTTC.

The sample holds many counts of this clonotype. The rearrangement links TRBV27 to TRBJ1-5; tentatively, D is TRBD1 (6 bases). The V end lost 0 bases, the J end lost 5 bases, and 14 bases lay between the germline ends. From germline, CDR1 is MNHEY and CDR2 SMNVEV (reference sequence). The CDR3 is 16 residues long. CDR3 sequence (DNA): TGTGCCAGCAGTTTATCCCATAGGGGGTTGGATCAGCCCCAGCATTTT. Translating gives CASSLSHRGLDQPQHF.

This clonotype was observed a handful of times. The rearrangement joins TRBV14 to TRBJ2-7, with D possibly matching TRBD1 (7 bases). Trimming shortened V by 1 base and J by 2 bases, and 12 bases separated the two germline ends. This CDR3 is 15 amino acids long. Per the germline V gene, CDR1 is SGHDN and CDR2 is FVKESK. In DNA form, the CDR3 reads TGTGCCAGCAGCCAAGGATCAGGGGGGCCCTACGAGCAGTACTTC. Protein: CASSQGSGGPYEQYF.

With respect to this clonotype: Since no conserved phenylalanine or tryptophan closes the CDR3, a read error is the likely cause. The chain uses TRBV12-5 and TRBJ1-2; D gene unclear. CDR3 size: 15 residues. Germline CDR1 LGHNT, CDR2 FRNRAP. The V and J ends lost 1 base and 4 bases respectively, with 13 bases between them. DNA of the CDR3: TGTGCTAGTGGTTTGGGACGGACGGACGGCTATGGCTACACCATC. Amino acids: CASGLGRTDGYGYTI.

Many counts were recorded for this clonotype. The J gene is TRBJ2-2, the V gene TRBV20-1; TRBD2 matches 8 bases. This CDR3 has 15 residues. Germline V gives CDR1 DFQATT, CDR2 SNEGSKA (reference sequence). J lost 5 bases, V lost 4 bases, and 9 bases had no gene match. The CDR3 nucleotides are TGCAGTGCTAATGTGTACGGGAGGGCAACCGGGGAGCTGTTTTTT. Encoded protein: CSANVYGRATGELFF.

This clonotype was seen a handful of times. V is TRBV7-2 and J is TRBJ2-7, with a possible D match to TRBD2 (5 bases). CDR1 is SGHTA and CDR2 is FQGNSA in the germline V gene. The CDR3 consists of 14 residues. Between the trimmed V and J ends, which lost 6 bases and 2 bases, there was a span of 14 bases. The CDR3 DNA reads TGTGCCAGCAGACCACAATTCGGGGCCTACGAGCAGTACTTC. It specifies CASRPQFGAYEQYF.

This clonotype was observed many times. The genes are TRBV14 and TRBJ1-2, with D unresolved. The CDR3 runs 13 residues. The germline V gene has CDR1 SGHDN and CDR2 FVKESK. With 0 bases removed from V and 6 bases from J, the gap between germline ends came to 8 bases. The CDR3: CASSQDWTDGYTF. The CDR3 region has the DNA TGTGCCAGCAGCCAAGATTGGACTGATGGCTACACCTTC. Together with reference TRBV14 and TRBJ1-2, the CDR3 gives the full variable domain: EAGVTQFPSHSVIEKGQTVTLRCDPISGHDNLYWYRRVMGKEIKFLLHFVKESKQDESGMPNNRFLAERTGGTYSTLKVQPAELEDSGVYFCASSQDWTDGYTFGSGTRLTVV.

This clonotype has ten or more counts. The V call is TRBV20-1, the J call TRBJ2-7; 11 bases fit TRBD2. The germline CDR1 and CDR2 sequences are DFQATT and SNEGSKA (reference sequence). Trimming took 0 bases from V and 5 from J; bases not matched to a gene: 15. This CDR3 is built from 18 residues. Written as DNA, the CDR3 is TGCAGTGCTAGAGATCGGGCGGGACTAGCGGTCCTGGGGGACGAGCAGTACTTC. Translation: CSARDRAGLAVLGDEQYF.

In this sample, this clonotype turned up many times. The chain combines TRBV9 with TRBJ1-2; D not certain. The length of the CDR3 is 13 residues. The ends were cut back, 0 bases at V and 2 bases at J, with 5 bases in the middle. Germline loops: CDR1 SGDLS, CDR2 YYNGEE. The CDR3 loop is CASSVAGNYGYTF. The CDR3 nucleotides are TGTGCCAGCAGCGTAGCGGGGAACTATGGCTACACCTTC.

Notes on this clonotype: The junction differs from germline at one of its ends, possibly a read error. CDR3 sequence reads: CASQKGWGNQSQHF. In DNA form, the CDR3 reads TGTGCCAGCCAAAAGGGATGGGGCAATCAGTCCCAGCATTTT. The rearrangement links TRBV19 to TRBJ1-5; weak D call: TRBD1 (5 bases). Germline CDR1 reads LNHDA; CDR2 reads SQIVND (reference sequence). The CDR3 totals 14 residues.

This clonotype was seen at least ten times. The chain joins TRBV27 to TRBJ2-1; TRBD1 might be the D (7 bases). Germline-derived CDR1 and CDR2 are MNHEY and SMNVEV (reference sequence). Between the trimmed V and J ends, which lost 6 bases and 6 bases, there was a span of 21 bases. The CDR3 covers 16 residues. The CDR3 nucleotides are TGTGCCAGCAGATCACTACCGGGACAGACTAGCAATGAGCAGTTCTTC. Translation gives CASRSLPGQTSNEQFF.

Comment on this clonotype: A single base separates this from a much larger clone, so it may be a read error. The chain employs TRBV28 and TRBJ2-3; perhaps TRBD2 as D (5 bases). Trimming took off 5 bases at V and 2 bases at J, with 17 bases between the two ends. The germline V gene has CDR1 MDHEN and CDR2 SYDVKM. The CDR3 extends over 16 amino acids. CDR3 coding DNA: TGTGCCAGCAGTCTCTCAGACGGACTGTTCACAGATACGCAGTATTTT. Amino acids: CASSLSDGLFTDTQYF.

Turning to this clonotype: One junction end disagrees with the germline gene, perhaps due to a read error. This chain joins TRBV12-3 or TRBV12-4 and TRBJ1-5; D ambiguous. This CDR3 is built from 15 residues. DNA for the CDR3: TGTGCCAGCAGTTTATACCGGGCCGAGAATCAGCCCCAGCGTTTT. Its translation is CASSLYRAENQPQRF.

In its sample, this clonotype was seen many times. The chain carries TRBV5-1 and TRBJ1-1; TRBD1 matches at 7 bases. There are 18 residues in the CDR3. With 5 bases clipped from V and 0 bases from J, the junction kept 16 bases outside the gene matches. The germline V gene has CDR1 SGHRS and CDR2 YFSETQ. The CDR3 loop is CASSLFGTARGMNTEAFF. CDR3 DNA sequence: TGCGCCAGCAGTCTTTTCGGGACAGCCCGGGGAATGAACACTGAAGCTTTCTTT. The complete variable domain, with remaining parts taken from reference TRBV5-1 and TRBJ1-1, reads KAGVTQTPRYLIKTRGQQVTLSCSPISGHRSVSWYQQTPGQGLQFLFEYFSETQRNKGNFPGRFSGRQFSNSRSEMNVSTLELGDSALYLCASSLFGTARGMNTEAFFGQGTRLTVV.

In this sample, this clonotype turned up a few times. The J gene is TRBJ2-5, the V gene TRBV7-9; maybe TRBD2 (5 bases). Trimming removed 3 bases from V and 1 base from J, with 12 bases in between. CDR3 size: 15 residues. Germline V CDR1 and CDR2: SEHNR, FQNEAQ (reference sequence). The CDR3 DNA follows: TGTGCCAGCAGCTTCACCCAGGAGGCCCAAGAGACCCAGTACTTC. It is translated as CASSFTQEAQETQYF.